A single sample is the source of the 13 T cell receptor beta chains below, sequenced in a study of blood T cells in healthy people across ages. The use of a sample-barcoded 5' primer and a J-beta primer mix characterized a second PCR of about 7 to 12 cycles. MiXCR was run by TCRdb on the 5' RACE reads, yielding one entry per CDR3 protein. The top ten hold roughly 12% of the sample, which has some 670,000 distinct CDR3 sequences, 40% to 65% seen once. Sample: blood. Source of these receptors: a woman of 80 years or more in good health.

The CDR3 here is CASSPQGLGTNEKLFF. Here the CDR3 DNA reads TGTGCCAGCAGTCCGCAGGGGTTGGGAACTAATGAAAAACTGTTTTTT. The chain joins TRBV6-6 to TRBJ1-4; D might be TRBD1 (6 bases). V lost 5 bases and J 1 base, leaving 14 bases between the germline ends. The CDR3 consists of 16 residues. Looked up from germline, CDR1 is MNHNY and CDR2 is SVGAGI (reference sequence).

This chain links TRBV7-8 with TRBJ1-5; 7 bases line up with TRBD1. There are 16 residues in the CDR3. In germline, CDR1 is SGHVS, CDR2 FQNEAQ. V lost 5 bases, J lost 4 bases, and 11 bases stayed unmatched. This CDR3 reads CASSRSQGIPNQPQHF. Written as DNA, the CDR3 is TGTGCCAGCAGCAGATCACAGGGGATACCTAATCAGCCCCAGCATTTT. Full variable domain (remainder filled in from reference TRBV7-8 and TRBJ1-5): GAGVSQSPRYKVAKRGQDVALRCDPISGHVSLFWYQQALGQGPEFLTYFQNEAQLDKSGLPSDRFFAERPEGSVSTLKIQRTQQEDSAVYLCASSRSQGIPNQPQHFGDGTRLSIL.

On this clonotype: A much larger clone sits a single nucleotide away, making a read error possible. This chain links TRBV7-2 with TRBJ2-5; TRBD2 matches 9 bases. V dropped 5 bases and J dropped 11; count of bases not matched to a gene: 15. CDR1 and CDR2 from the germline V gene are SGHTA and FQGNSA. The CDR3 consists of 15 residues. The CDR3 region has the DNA TGTGCCAGCAGCGGGATAGCGGGAGTAGCTAATGAGCAGTACTTC. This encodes CASSGIAGVANEQYF.

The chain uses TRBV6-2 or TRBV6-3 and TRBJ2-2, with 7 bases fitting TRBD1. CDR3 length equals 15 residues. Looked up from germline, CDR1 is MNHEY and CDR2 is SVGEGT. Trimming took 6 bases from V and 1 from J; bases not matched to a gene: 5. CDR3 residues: CASSPNRGNTGELFF. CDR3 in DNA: TGTGCCAGCAGCCCGAACAGGGGGAACACCGGGGAGCTGTTTTTT.

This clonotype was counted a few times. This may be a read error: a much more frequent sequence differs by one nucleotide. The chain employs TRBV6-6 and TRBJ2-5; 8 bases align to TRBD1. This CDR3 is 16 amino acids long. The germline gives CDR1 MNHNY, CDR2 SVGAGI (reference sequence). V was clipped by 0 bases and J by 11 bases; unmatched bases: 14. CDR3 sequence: CASSYSGQGAYNEQYF. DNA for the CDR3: TGTGCCAGCAGTTACTCAGGGCAGGGGGCCTACAATGAGCAGTACTTC.

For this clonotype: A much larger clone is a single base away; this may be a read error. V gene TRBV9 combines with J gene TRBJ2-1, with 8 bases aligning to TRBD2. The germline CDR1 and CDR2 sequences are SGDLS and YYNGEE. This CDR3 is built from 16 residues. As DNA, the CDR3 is TGTGCCGGCAGCGGGGGCGCGGGGGGCTCCTACAATGAGCAGTTCTTC. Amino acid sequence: CAGSGGAGGSYNEQFF.

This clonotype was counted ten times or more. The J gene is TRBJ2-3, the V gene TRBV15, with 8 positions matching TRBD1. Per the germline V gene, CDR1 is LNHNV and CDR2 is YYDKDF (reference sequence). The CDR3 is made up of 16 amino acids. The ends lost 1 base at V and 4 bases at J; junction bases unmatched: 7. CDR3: CATSRVAGGYSDTQYF. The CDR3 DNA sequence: TGTGCCACCAGCAGAGTGGCAGGGGGCTATTCAGATACGCAGTATTTT.

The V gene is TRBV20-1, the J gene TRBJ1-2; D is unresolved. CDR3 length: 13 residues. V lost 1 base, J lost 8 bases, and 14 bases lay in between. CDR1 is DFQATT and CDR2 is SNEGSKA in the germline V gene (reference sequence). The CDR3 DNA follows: TGCAGTGCTAGAGGCGACCGACATCGGGGCTACACCTTC. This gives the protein CSARGDRHRGYTF.

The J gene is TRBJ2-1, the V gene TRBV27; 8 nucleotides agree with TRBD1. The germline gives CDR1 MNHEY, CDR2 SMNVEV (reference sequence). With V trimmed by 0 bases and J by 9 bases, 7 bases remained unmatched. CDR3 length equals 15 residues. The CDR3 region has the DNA TGTGCCAGCAGTTTATCTCCCAGGGGGCGGGGTGAGCAGTTCTTC. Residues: CASSLSPRGRGEQFF.

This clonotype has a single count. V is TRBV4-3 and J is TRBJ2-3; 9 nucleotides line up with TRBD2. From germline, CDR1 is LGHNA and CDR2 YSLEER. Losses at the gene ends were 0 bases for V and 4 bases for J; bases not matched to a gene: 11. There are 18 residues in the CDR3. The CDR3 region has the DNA TGCGCCAGCAGCCAAGATTTTGCTAGCGGGGCCACCGCAGATACGCAGTATTTT. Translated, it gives CASSQDFASGATADTQYF.

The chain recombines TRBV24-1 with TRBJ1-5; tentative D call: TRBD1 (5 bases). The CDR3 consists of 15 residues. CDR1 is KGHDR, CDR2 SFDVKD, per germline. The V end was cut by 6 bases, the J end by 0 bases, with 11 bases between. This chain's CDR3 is CATSSDSYSNQPQHF. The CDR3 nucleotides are TGTGCCACCAGTTCAGACAGCTATAGCAATCAGCCCCAGCATTTT.

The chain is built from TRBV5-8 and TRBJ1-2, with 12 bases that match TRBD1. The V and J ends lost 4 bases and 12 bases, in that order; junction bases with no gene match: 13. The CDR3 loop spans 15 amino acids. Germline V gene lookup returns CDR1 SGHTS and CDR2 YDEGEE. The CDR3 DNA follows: TGTGCCAGCAGCCTAGTCCGGGACAGGGGGCTAGGGGACACCTTC. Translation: CASSLVRDRGLGDTF.

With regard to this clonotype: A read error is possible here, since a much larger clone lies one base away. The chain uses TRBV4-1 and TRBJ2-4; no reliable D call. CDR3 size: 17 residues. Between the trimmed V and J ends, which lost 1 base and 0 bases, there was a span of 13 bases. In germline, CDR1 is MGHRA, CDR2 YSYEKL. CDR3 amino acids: CASSQGGNTLAKNIQYF. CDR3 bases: TGCGCCAGCAGCCAAGGTGGGAATACCTTAGCCAAAAACATTCAGTACTTC.